Listed here are 4 T cell receptor beta chains from one sample, sequenced in a study of T-cell memory formation after mild COVID-19. TCRdb redid the calling of the 5' RACE reads with MiXCR, one entry per CDR3 protein. This sample has 150,000 to 200,000 distinct CDR3 sequences, with approximately 13% found just once. Sequencing was carried out using PBMCs or a T cell subset sorted from them (not recorded which). The receptors come from a man aged 18 to 30 who had mild COVID-19 (a few samples of this study predate the infection). Cell type and time point are not known.

This clonotype was counted a single time. This chain joins TRBV3-1 and TRBJ2-2; TRBD2 might be the D (7 bases). CDR3 length: 16 amino acids. Trimming shortened V by 0 bases and J by 4 bases, and 12 bases separated the two germline ends. Germline CDR1 LGHDT, CDR2 YNNKEL (reference sequence). CDR3 protein: CASSQEGGRSTGELFF. For the CDR3, the DNA is TGTGCCAGCAGCCAAGAGGGGGGGCGGAGCACCGGGGAGCTGTTTTTT.

This clonotype has just a few counts. V and J are TRBV12-3 or TRBV12-4 and TRBJ2-3, with D maybe TRBD2 (6 bases). Between the trimmed V and J ends, which lost 8 bases and 4 bases, there was a span of 16 bases. The CDR3 runs to 14 residues. Here the CDR3 DNA reads TGTGCCAGCGGTTCCCTCAGGGAGGCAGATACGCAGTATTTT. Translated: CASGSLREADTQYF.

This clonotype was counted at least ten times. J is TRBJ2-5 and V is TRBV9; D is unclear. This CDR3 spans 12 amino acids. V gave up 2 bases and J gave up 7 bases, with 9 bases separating them. Germline CDR1 is SGDLS and CDR2 is YYNGEE. In DNA, the CDR3 is TGTGCCAGCAGCGTCTTTGATGGGACCCAGTACTTC. It codes for CASSVFDGTQYF.

The chain has TRBV28 and TRBJ1-1; 8 nucleotides match TRBD1. The V and J ends lost 7 bases and 0 bases, in that order; junction bases with no gene match: 4. CDR3 length: 14 residues. Germline V lookup: CDR1 MDHEN, CDR2 SYDVKM. CDR3 in amino acids: CASIPGGMNTEAFF. In nucleotides, the CDR3 is TGTGCCAGCATCCCAGGGGGCATGAACACTGAAGCTTTCTTT.